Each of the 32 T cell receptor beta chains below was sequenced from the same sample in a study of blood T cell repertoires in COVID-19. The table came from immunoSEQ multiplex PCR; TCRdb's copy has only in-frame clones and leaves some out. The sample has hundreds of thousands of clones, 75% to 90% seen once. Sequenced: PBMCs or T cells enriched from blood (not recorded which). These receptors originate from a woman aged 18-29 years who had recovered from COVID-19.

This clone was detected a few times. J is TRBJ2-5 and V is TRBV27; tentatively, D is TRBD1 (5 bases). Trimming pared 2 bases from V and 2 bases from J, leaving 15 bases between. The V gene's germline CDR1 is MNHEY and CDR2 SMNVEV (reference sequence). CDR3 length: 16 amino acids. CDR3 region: CASSLRYDSEQETQYF. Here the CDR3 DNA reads TGTGCCAGCAGTTTACGTTATGACAGCGAACAAGAGACCCAGTACTTC.

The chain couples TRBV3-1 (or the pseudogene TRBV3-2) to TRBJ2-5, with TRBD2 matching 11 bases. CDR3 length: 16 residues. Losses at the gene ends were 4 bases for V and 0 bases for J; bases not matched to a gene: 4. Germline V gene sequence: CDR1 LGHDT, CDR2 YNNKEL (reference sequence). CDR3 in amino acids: CASSLIAGGNQETQYF. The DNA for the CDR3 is TGTGCCAGCAGCCTTATAGCGGGGGGGAACCAAGAGACCCAGTACTTC.

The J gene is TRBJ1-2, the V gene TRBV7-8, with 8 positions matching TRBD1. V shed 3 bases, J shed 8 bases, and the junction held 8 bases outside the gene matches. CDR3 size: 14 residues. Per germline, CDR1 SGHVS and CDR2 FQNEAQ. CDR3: CASSLGQVVGGYTF. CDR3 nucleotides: TGTGCCAGCAGCTTGGGACAGGTGGTGGGGGGCTACACCTTC. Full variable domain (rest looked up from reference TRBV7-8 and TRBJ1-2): GAGVSQSPRYKVAKRGQDVALRCDPISGHVSLFWYQQALGQGPEFLTYFQNEAQLDKSGLPSDRFFAERPEGSVSTLKIQRTQQEDSAVYLCASSLGQVVGGYTFGSGTRLTVV.

In DNA form, the CDR3 reads TGTGCCAGCAGTCGGGACGTTCTCGGGAGCTACAATGAGCAGTTCTTC. It yields the protein CASSRDVLGSYNEQFF. V gene TRBV7-3 combines with J gene TRBJ2-1, with D perhaps matching TRBD2 (6 bases). V was trimmed by 6 bases and J by 3 bases, leaving 18 bases between them. Germline V CDR1 and CDR2: SGHTA, FQGTGA. This CDR3 comprises 16 residues.

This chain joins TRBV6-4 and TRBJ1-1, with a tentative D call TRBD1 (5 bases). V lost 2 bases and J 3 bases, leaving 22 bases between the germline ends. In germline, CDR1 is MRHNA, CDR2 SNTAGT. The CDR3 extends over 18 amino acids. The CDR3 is CASSDGGDLLRVYTEAFF. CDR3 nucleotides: TGTGCCAGCAGTGACGGCGGGGACTTGTTGAGGGTTTACACTGAAGCTTTCTTT.

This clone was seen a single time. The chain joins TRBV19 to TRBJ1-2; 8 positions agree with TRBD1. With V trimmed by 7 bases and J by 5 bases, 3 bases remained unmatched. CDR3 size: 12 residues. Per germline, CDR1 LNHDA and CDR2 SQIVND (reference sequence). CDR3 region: CASTRQGYGYTF. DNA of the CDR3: TGTGCCAGTACCAGACAGGGGTATGGCTACACCTTC.

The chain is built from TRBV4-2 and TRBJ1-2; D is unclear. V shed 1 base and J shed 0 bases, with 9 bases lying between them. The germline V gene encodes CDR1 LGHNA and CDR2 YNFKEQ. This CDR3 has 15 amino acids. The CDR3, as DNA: TGTGCCAGCAGCCAAGGCGCCACAGCTAACTATGGCTACACCTTC. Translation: CASSQGATANYGYTF.

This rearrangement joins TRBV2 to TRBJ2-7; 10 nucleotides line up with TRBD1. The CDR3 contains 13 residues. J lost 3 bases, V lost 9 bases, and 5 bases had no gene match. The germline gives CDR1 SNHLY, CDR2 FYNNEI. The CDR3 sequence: CASGTGANYEQYF. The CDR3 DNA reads TGTGCCAGTGGGACAGGGGCAAACTACGAGCAGTACTTC. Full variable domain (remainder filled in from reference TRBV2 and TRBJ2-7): EPEVTQTPSHQVTQMGQEVILRCVPISNHLYFYWYRQILGQKVEFLVSFYNNEISEKSEIFDDQFSVERPDGSNFTLKIRSTKLEDSAMYFCASGTGANYEQYFGPGTRLTVT.

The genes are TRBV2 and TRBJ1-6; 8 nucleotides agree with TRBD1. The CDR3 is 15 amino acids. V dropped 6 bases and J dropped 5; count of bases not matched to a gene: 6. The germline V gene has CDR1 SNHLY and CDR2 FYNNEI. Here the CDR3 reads CASSGRTGNNSPLHF. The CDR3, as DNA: TGTGCCAGCAGCGGACGGACAGGGAATAATTCACCCCTCCACTTT.

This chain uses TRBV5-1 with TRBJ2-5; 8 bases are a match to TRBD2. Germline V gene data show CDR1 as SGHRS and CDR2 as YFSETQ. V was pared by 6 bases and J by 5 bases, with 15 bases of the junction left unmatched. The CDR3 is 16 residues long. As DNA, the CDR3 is TGCGCCAGCACCTCGGGCGGGGGGCGCGTTTGGGAGACCCAGTACTTC. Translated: CASTSGGGRVWETQYF.

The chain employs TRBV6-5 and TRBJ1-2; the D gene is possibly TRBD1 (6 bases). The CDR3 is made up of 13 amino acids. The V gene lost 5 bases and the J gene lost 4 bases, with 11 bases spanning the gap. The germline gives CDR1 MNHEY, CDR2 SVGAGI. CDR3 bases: TGTGCCAGCAGTATACAGGGTCCCTATGGCTACACCTTC. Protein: CASSIQGPYGYTF.

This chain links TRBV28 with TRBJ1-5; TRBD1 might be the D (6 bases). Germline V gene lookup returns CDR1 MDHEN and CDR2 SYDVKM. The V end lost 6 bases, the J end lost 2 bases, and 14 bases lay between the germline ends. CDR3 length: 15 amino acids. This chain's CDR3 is CASRLQGMRNQPQHF. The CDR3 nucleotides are TGTGCCAGCAGACTACAGGGAATGCGCAATCAGCCCCAGCATTTT.

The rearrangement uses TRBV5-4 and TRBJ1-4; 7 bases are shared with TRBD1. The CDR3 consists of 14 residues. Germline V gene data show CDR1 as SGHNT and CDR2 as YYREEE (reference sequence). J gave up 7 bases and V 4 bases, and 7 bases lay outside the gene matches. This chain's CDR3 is CASSNRQGGEKLFF. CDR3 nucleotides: TGTGCCAGCAGCAACCGACAGGGCGGTGAAAAACTGTTTTTT.

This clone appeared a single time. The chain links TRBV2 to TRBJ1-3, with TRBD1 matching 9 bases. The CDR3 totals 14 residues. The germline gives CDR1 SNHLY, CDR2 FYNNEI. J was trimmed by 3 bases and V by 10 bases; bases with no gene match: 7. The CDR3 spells CATSGTGLGNTIYF. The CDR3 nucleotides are TGTGCCACCTCCGGGACAGGGCTTGGAAACACCATATATTTT.

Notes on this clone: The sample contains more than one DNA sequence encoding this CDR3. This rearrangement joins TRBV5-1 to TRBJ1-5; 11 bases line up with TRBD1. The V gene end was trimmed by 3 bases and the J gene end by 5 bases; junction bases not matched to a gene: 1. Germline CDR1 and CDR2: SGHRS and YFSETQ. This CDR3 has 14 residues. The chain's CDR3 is CASSSGQGDQPQHF. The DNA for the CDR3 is TGCGCCAGCAGCTCGGGACAGGGGGATCAGCCCCAGCATTTT.

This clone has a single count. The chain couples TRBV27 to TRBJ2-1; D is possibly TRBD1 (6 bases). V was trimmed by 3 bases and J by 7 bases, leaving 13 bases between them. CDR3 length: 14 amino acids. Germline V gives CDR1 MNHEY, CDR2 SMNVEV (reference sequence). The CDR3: CASSLRAGVNEQFF. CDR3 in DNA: TGTGCCAGCAGTTTGAGGGCAGGGGTTAATGAGCAGTTCTTC.

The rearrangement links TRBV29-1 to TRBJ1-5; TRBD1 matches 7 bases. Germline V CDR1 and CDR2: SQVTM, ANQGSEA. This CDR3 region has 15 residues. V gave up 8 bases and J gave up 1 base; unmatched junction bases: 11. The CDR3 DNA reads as TGCAGCTCGACGAGGGCAGGGGGGAGCAATCAGCCCCAGCATTTT. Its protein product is CSSTRAGGSNQPQHF. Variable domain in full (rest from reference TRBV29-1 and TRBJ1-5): SAVISQKPSRDICQRGTSLTIQCQVDSQVTMMFWYRQQPGQSLTLIATANQGSEATYESGFVIDKFPISRPNLTFSTLTVSNMSPEDSSIYLCSSTRAGGSNQPQHFGDGTRLSIL.

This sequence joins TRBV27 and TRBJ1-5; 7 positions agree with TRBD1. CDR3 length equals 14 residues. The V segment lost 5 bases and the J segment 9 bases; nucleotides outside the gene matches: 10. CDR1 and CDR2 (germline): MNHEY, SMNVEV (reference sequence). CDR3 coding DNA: TGTGCCAGCAGTCCAACCTTGGACAGGCTGCCCCAGCATTTT. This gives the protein CASSPTLDRLPQHF.

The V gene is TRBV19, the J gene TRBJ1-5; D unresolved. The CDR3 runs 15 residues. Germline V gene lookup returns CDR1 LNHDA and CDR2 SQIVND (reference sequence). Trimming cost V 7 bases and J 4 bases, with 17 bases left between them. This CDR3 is CASMEDATRNQPQHF. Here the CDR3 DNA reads TGTGCCAGTATGGAGGACGCGACGCGTAATCAGCCCCAGCATTTT.

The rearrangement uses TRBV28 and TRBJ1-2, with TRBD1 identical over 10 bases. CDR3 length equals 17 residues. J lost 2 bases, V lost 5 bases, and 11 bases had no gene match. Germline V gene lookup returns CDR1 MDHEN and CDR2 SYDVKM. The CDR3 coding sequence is TGTGCCAGCAGTCCCCGTGGGACAGGGGTTCAAAACTATGGCTACACCTTC. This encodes CASSPRGTGVQNYGYTF.

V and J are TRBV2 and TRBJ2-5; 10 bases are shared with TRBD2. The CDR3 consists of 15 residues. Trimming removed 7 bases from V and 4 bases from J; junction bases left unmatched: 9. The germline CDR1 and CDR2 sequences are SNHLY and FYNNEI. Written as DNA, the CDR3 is TGTGCCAGCACTTCCAGCGGGGGGGCCGGAGAGACCCAGTACTTC. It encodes CASTSSGGAGETQYF.

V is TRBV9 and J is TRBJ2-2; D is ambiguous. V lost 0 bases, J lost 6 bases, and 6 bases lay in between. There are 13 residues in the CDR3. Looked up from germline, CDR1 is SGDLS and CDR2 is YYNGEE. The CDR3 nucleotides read TGTGCCAGCAGCGTAGGGAGCGCCGGGGAGCTGTTTTTT. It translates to CASSVGSAGELFF.

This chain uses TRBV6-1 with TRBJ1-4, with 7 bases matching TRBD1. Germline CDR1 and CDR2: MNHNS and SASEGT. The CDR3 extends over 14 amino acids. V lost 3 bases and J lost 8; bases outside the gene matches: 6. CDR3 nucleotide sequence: TGTGCCAGCAGTGACCGAACAGGGGTGGAAAAACTGTTTTTT. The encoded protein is CASSDRTGVEKLFF.

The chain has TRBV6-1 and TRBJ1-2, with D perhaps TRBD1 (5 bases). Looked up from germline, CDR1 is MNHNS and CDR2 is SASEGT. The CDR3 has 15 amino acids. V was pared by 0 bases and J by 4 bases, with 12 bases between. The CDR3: CASSEASGESYGYTF. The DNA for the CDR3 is TGTGCCAGCAGTGAAGCCTCGGGGGAGAGCTATGGCTACACCTTC.

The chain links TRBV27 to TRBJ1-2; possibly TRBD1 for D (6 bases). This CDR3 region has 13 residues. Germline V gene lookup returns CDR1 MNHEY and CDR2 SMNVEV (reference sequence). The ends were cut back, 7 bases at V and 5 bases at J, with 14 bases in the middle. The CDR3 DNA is TGTGCCAGCAAGAGGGACACAGGTTATGGCTACACCTTC. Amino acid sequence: CASKRDTGYGYTF.

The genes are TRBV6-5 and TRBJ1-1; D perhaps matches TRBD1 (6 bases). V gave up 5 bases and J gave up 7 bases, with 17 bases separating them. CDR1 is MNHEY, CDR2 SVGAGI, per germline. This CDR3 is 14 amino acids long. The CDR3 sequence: CASSLGGDRIEAFF. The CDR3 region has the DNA TGTGCCAGCAGTCTAGGGGGGGACCGGATTGAAGCTTTCTTT.

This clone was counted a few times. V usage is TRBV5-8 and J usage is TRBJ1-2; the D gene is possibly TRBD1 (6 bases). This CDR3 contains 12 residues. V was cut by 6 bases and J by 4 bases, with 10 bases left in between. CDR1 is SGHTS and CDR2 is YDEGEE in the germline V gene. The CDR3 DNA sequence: TGTGCCAGCACACAGGGACCCTATGGCTACACCTTC. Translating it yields CASTQGPYGYTF.

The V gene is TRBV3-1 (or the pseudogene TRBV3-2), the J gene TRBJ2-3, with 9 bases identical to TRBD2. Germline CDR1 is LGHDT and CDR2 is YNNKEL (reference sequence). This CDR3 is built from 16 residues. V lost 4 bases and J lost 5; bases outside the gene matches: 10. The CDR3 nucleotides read TGTGCCAGCAGCCCTCCCGCGCGGGGGGGCGAAGATACGCAGTATTTT. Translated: CASSPPARGGEDTQYF.

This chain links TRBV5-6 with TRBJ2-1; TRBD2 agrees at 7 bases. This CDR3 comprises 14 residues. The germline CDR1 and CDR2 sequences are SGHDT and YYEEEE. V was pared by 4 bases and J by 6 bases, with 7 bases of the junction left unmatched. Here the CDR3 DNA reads TGTGCCAGCAGCGGGAGGCGGGGGATCAATGAGCAGTTCTTC. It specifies CASSGRRGINEQFF.

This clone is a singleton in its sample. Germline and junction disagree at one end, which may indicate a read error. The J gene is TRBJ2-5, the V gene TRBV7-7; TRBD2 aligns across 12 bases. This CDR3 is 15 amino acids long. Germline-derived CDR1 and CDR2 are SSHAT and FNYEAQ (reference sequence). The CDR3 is CASSSSLAGGETQYF. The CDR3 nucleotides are TGTGCTAGCAGCTCCTCACTAGCGGGGGGAGAGACCCAGTACTTC.

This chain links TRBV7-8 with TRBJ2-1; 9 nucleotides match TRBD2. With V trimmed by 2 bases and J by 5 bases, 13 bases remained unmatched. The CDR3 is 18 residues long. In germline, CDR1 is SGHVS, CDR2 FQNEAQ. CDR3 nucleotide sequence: TGTGCCAGCAGCTTATTGTCGTTTCTTAGCGGGGGTGACAATGAGCAGTTCTTC. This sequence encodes CASSLLSFLSGGDNEQFF.

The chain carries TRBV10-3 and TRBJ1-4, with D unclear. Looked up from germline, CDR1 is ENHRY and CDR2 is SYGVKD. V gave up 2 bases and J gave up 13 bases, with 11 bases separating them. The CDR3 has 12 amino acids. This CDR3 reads CAISETASGLFF. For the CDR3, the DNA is TGTGCCATCAGTGAGACAGCCTCCGGACTGTTTTTT.